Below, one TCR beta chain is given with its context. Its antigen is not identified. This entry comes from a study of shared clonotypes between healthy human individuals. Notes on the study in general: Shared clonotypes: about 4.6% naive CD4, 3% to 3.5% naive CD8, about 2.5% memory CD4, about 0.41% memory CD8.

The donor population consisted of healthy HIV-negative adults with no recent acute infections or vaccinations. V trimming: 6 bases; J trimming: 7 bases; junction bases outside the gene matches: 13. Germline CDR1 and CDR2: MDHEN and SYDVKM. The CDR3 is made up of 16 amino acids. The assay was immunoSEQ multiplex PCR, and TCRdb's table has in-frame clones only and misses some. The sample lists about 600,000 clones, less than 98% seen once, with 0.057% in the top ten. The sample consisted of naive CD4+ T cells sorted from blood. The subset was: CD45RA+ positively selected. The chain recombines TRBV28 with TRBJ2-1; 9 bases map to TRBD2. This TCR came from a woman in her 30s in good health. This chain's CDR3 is CASSPHSGTSLNEQFF. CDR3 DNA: TGTGCCAGCAGCCCCCACTCCGGGACTAGCCTAAATGAGCAGTTCTTC.